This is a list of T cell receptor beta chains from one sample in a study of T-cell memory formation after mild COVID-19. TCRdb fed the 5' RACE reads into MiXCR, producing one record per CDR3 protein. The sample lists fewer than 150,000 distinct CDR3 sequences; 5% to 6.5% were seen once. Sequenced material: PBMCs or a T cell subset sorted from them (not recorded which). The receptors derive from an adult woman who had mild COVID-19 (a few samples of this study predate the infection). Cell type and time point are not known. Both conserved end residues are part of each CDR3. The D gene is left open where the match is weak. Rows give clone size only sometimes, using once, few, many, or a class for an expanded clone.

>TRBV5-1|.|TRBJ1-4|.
CASSPRTAYLEKLFF
TGCGCCAGCAGCCCAAGGACAGCCTACCTCGAAAAACTGTTTTTT
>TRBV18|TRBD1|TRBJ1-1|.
CASSLDRANTEAFF
TGTGCCAGCTCCCTTGACAGGGCAAACACTGAAGCTTTCTTT
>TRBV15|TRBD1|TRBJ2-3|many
CATSTKLTGATDTQYF
TGTGCCACCAGCACAAAACTGACAGGGGCCACAGATACGCAGTATTTT
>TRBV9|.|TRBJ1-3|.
CASSVGRGTGAYSGNTIYF
TGTGCCAGCAGCGTAGGGCGAGGGACGGGGGCCTACTCTGGAAACACCATATATTTT
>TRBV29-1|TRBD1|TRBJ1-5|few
CSVRQGAVNQPQHF
TGCAGCGTTCGACAGGGGGCGGTCAATCAGCCCCAGCATTTT
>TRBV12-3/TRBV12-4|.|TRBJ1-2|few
CASSLRGAARVYGYTF
TGTGCCAGCAGTTTACGAGGGGCAGCGAGGGTATATGGCTACACCTTC
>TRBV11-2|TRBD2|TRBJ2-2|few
CASRLPGLVIAGELFF
TGTGCCAGCAGACTACCGGGACTAGTAATTGCCGGGGAGCTGTTTTTT
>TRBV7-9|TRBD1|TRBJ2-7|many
CASSPGQGVYEQYF
TGTGCCAGCAGCCCGGGACAGGGGGTCTACGAGCAGTACTTC
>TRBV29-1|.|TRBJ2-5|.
CSVEAGSLIRETQYF
TGCAGCGTTGAAGCTGGGAGCCTAATCAGGGAGACCCAGTACTTC
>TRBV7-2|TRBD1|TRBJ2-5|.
CASSLKGATQETQYF
TGTGCCAGCAGCTTAAAGGGGGCGACCCAAGAGACCCAGTACTTC
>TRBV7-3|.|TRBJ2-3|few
CASSLNADTQYF
TGTGCCAGCAGCTTAAATGCAGATACGCAGTATTTT
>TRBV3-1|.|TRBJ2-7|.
CASSPRLGEQYF
TGTGCCAGCAGCCCCCGGTTAGGCGAGCAGTACTTC
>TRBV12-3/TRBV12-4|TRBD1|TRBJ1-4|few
CASSPGQTNEKLFF
TGTGCCAGCAGTCCGGGACAGACGAATGAAAAACTGTTTTTT
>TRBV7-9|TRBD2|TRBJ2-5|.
CASSRIEKGLAEIEYF
TGTGCCAGCAGCAGGATCGAAAAGGGACTAGCGGAAATTGAGTACTTC
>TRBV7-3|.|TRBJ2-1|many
CASSLFSTGSYNEQFF
TGTGCCAGCAGCTTATTTTCAACGGGCAGTTACAATGAGCAGTTCTTC
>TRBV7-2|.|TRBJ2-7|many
CASSLVLAGGVPYEQYF
TGTGCCAGCAGCTTAGTCCTTGCAGGGGGGGTACCCTACGAGCAGTACTTC
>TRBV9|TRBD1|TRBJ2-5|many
CASSVGTVQETQYF
TGTGCCAGCAGCGTTGGGACAGTCCAAGAGACCCAGTACTTC
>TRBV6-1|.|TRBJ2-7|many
CASSPLYEQYF
TGTGCCAGCAGCCCCCTCTACGAGCAGTACTTC
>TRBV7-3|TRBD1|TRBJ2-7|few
CATKRDRGPYEQYF
TGTGCCACCAAGCGGGACAGGGGGCCCTACGAGCAGTACTTC
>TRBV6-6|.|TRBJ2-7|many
CASRRNEQYF
TGTGCCAGCCGTCGCAACGAGCAGTACTTC
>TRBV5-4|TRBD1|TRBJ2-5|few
CASSTGQGVGETQYF
TGTGCCAGCAGCACGGGACAGGGTGTGGGAGAGACCCAGTACTTC
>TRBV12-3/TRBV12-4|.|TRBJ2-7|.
CASSPSSEQYF
TGTGCCAGCAGTCCCAGTTCCGAGCAGTACTTC
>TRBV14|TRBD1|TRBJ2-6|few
CASSQSNDRVRYSGANVLTF
TGTGCCAGCAGCCAATCTAACGACAGGGTGAGGTACTCTGGGGCCAACGTCCTGACTTTC
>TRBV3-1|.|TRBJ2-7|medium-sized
CASSRGDSSYEQYF
TGTGCCAGCAGCCGGGGGGACAGCTCCTACGAGCAGTACTTC
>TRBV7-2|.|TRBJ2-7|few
CASSGGAGPSYEQYF
TGTGCCAGCAGCGGAGGGGCCGGACCCTCCTACGAGCAGTACTTC
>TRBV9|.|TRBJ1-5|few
CASSVGNSNQPQHF
TGTGCCAGCAGCGTAGGAAATAGCAATCAGCCCCAGCATTTT
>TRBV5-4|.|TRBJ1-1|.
CASSLQGSTEAFF
TGTGCCAGCAGCTTACAGGGTAGCACTGAAGCTTTCTTT
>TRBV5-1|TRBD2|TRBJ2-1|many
CASSQGLLNEQFF
TGCGCCAGCAGCCAGGGACTACTGAATGAGCAGTTCTTC
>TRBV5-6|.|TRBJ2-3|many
CASSLFQGSTDTQYF
TGTGCCAGCAGCTTGTTCCAGGGAAGCACAGATACGCAGTATTTT
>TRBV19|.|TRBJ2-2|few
CASIKTGELFF
TGTGCCAGTATAAAGACCGGGGAGCTGTTTTTT
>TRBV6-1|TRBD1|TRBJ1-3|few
CASSPRTGQGQYF
TGTGCCAGCAGTCCTCGGACGGGACAGGGCCAATATTTT
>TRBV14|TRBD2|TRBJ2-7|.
CASSHPGLARYEQYF
TGTGCCAGCAGCCACCCGGGACTAGCGCGCTACGAGCAGTACTTC
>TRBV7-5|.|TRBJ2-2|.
CISVPAASLSPGSCFF
.
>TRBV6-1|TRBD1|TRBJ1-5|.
CASRTGHQPQHF
TGTGCCAGCAGGACAGGGCATCAGCCCCAGCATTTT
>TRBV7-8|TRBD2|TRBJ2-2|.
CASSPISGGFNTGELFF
TGTGCCAGCAGCCCGATTAGCGGGGGGTTCAACACCGGGGAGCTGTTTTTT
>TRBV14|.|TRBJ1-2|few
CASSQEVQSYGYTF
TGTGCCAGCAGCCAAGAAGTGCAGTCATATGGCTACACCTTC
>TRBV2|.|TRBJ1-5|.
CASRPERDQPQHF
TGTGCCAGCAGACCGGAGAGGGATCAGCCCCAGCATTTT